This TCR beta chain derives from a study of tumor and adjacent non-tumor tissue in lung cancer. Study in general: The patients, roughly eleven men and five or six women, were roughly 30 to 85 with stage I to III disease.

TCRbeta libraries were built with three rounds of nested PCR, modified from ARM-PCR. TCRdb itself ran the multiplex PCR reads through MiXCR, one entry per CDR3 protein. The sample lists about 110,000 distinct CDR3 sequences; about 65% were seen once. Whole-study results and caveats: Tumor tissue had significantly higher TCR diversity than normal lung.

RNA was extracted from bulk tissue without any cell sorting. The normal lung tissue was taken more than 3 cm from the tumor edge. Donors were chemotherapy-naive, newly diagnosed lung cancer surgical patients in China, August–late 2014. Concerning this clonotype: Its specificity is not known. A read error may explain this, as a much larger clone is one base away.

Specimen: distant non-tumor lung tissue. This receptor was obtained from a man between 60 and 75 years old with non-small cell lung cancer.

The CDR3 DNA is TGTGCCAGCAGCTCTAATGGGCGGGACGGTTTCTACGAGCACTACTTC. Amino acids: CASSSNGRDGFYEHYF. The chain links TRBV7-8 to TRBJ2-7; TRBD2 is a possible D gene (6 bases). This CDR3 is 16 amino acids long. Per the germline V gene, CDR1 is SGHVS and CDR2 is FQNEAQ.